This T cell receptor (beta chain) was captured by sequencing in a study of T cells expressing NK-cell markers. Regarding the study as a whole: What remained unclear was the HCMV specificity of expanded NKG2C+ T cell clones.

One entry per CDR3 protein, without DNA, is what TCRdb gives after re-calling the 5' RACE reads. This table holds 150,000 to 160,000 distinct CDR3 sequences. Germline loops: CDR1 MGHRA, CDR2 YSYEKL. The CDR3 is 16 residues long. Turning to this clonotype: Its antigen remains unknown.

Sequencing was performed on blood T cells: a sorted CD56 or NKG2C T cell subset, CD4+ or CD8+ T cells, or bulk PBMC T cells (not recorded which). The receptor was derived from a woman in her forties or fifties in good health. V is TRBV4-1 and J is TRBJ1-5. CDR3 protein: CASSQEGGNSNQPQHF.